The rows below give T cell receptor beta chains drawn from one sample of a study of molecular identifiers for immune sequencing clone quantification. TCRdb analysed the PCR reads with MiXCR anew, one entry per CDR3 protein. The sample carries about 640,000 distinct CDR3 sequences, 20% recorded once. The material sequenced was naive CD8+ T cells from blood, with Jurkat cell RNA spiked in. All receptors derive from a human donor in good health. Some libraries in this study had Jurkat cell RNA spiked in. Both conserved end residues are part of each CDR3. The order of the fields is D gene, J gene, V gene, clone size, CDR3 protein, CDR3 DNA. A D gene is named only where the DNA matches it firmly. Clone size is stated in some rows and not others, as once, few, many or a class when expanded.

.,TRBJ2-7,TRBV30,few,CAWRGSGSHYEQYF,TGTGCCTGGAGGGGGAGCGGGTCCCACTACGAGCAGTACTTC
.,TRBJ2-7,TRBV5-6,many,CASSLGGGPPYEQYF,TGTGCCAGCAGCTTGGGAGGTGGACCCCCCTACGAGCAGTACTTC
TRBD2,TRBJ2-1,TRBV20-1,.,CSARDRTSGYNEQFF,TGCAGTGCTAGAGATCGGACTAGCGGGTACAATGAGCAGTTCTTC
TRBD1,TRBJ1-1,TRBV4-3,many,CASSQDGTGSMNTEAFF,TGCGCCAGCAGCCAAGACGGGACAGGGTCCATGAACACTGAAGCTTTCTTT
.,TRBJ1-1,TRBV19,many,CASSKYSYTEAFF,TGTGCCAGTAGTAAGTACAGCTACACTGAAGCTTTCTTT
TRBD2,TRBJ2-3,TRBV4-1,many,CASSQFSGRAGDTQYF,TGCGCCAGCAGCCAATTTAGCGGGAGGGCAGGAGATACGCAGTATTTT
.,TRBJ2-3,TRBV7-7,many,CASSLENSDTQYF,TGTGCTAGCAGCTTAGAGAACTCCGATACGCAGTATTTT
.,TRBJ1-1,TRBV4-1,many,CASSQDLQGRTEAFF,TGCGCCAGCAGCCAAGATTTACAGGGTAGAACTGAAGCTTTCTTT
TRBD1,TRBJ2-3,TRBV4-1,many,CASSQEDRVTDTQYF,TGCGCCAGCAGCCAAGAAGACAGGGTCACAGATACGCAGTATTTT
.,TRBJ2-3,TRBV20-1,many,CSARDLDRNTDTQYF,TGCAGTGCTAGAGATCTGGACAGAAACACAGATACGCAGTATTTT
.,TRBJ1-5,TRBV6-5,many,CASRGGQGQPQHF,TGTGCCAGCAGGGGGGGTCAGGGACAGCCCCAGCATTTT
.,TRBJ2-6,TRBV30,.,CAWSVSEGFGANVLTF,TGTGCCTGGAGTGTAAGCGAGGGGTTTGGGGCCAACGTCCTGACTTTC
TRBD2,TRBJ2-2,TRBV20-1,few,CSARGLAGAITGELFF,TGCAGTGCTAGGGGGCTAGCGGGGGCGATCACCGGGGAGCTGTTTTTT
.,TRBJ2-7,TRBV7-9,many,CASSLVGGARAYEQYF,TGTGCCAGCAGCTTAGTGGGGGGGGCAAGGGCCTACGAGCAGTACTTC
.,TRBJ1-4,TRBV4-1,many,CASSQDFWGSREKLFF,TGCGCCAGCAGCCAAGATTTCTGGGGTTCGAGAGAAAAACTGTTTTTT
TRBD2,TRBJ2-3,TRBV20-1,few,CSARGASGRALGTDTQYF,TGCAGTGCTAGAGGTGCTAGCGGGCGGGCCCTGGGCACAGATACGCAGTATTTT
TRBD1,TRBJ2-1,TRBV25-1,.,CASSWTGENNEQFF,TGTGCCAGCAGTTGGACAGGGGAAAACAATGAGCAGTTCTTC
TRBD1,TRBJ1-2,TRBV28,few,CASSPHRGSVYGYTF,TGTGCCAGCAGTCCGCACAGGGGAAGCGTTTATGGCTACACCTTC
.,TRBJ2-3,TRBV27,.,CASSFSRGLGGENTQYF,TGTGCCAGCAGTTTCAGTAGGGGACTGGGAGGAGAGAATACGCAGTATTTT
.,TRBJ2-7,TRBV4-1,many,CASSLLSGPYEQYF,TGCGCCAGCAGCCTATTATCAGGGCCCTACGAGCAGTACTTC
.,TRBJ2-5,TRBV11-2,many,CASSLLSWGAQYF,TGTGCCAGCAGCTTACTTTCCTGGGGGGCCCAGTACTTC
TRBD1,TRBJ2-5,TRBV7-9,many,CASSLPAGTGPQETQYF,TGTGCCAGCAGCTTACCCGCGGGGACAGGCCCCCAAGAGACCCAGTACTTC
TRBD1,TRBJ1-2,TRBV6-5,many,CASSSGTGDGYTF,TGTGCCAGCAGTTCCGGGACAGGGGATGGCTACACCTTC
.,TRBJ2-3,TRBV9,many,CASSVESGDTQYF,TGTGCCAGCAGCGTCGAATCGGGAGATACGCAGTATTTT
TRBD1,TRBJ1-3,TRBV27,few,CASSLYRGGGNTIYF,TGTGCCAGCAGTTTATACAGGGGAGGTGGAAACACCATATATTTT
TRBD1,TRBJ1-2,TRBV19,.,CASSNRDRGNGYGYTF,TGTGCCAGTAGTAACCGGGACAGGGGTAACGGCTATGGCTACACCTTC
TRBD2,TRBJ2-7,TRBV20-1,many,CSASPLAGAHEQYF,TGCAGTGCTAGCCCACTAGCGGGAGCACACGAGCAGTACTTC
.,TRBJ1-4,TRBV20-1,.,CSAPMGNEKLFF,TGCAGTGCCCCGATGGGGAACGAAAAACTGTTTTTT
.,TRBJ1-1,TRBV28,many,CASSLTQRNTEAFF,TGTGCCAGCAGTTTGACACAGAGGAACACTGAAGCTTTCTTT
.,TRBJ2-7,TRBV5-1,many,CASSLGISYEQYF,TGCGCCAGCAGCTTGGGCATTTCCTACGAGCAGTACTTC
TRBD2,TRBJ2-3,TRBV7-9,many,CASSPAGSSTDTQYF,TGTGCCAGCAGCCCAGCGGGATCTAGCACAGATACGCAGTATTTT
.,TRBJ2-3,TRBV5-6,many,CASSGLGEWGISTDTQYF,TGTGCCAGCAGCGGGTTAGGGGAGTGGGGAATTAGCACAGATACGCAGTATTTT
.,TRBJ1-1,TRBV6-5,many,CASTIGAGTEAFF,TGTGCCAGTACAATTGGGGCCGGCACTGAAGCTTTCTTT
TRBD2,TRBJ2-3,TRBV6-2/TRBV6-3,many,CATNPRGGRDTQYF,TGTGCCACCAACCCCCGGGGAGGGAGAGATACGCAGTATTTT
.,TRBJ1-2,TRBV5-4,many,CASRDVGGAYGYTF,TGTGCCAGCAGGGACGTCGGGGGGGCCTATGGCTACACCTTC
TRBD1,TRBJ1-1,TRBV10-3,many,CAIRRAGDRVGLSEAFF,TGTGCCATCAGGAGGGCCGGGGACAGGGTTGGTTTGAGTGAAGCTTTCTTT
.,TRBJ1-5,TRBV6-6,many,CASSYVRALSNQPQHF,TGTGCCAGCAGTTACGTCCGGGCATTAAGCAATCAGCCCCAGCATTTT
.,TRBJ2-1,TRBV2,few,CASSDLDNSYNEQFF,TGTGCCAGCAGTGATCTCGATAACTCCTACAATGAGCAGTTCTTC
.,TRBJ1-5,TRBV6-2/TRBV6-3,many,CASSPGTWQPQHF,TGTGCCAGCAGCCCCGGGACTTGGCAGCCCCAGCATTTT
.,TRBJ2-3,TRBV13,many,CASSHYSADTQYF,TGTGCCAGCAGCCATTACAGCGCAGATACGCAGTATTTT
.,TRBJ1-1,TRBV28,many,CASSLRTGVEAFF,TGTGCCAGCAGTTTACGAACCGGGGTTGAAGCTTTCTTT
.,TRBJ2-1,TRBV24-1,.,CAASDFTAGTYSEQFF,TGTGCCGCCAGTGATTTTACGGCGGGGACGTACAGTGAGCAGTTCTTC
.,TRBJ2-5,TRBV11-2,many,CASSLRYAIQETQYF,TGTGCCAGCAGCTTACGCTACGCGATACAAGAGACCCAGTACTTC
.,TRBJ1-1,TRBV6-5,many,CASSPHSSNTEAFF,TGTGCCAGCAGTCCTCACTCATCCAACACTGAAGCTTTCTTT
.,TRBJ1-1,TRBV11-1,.,CASSLDRDGTEAFF,TGTGCCAGCAGCTTAGACAGGGATGGCACTGAAGCTTTCTTT
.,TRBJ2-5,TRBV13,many,CASSAGLQETQYF,TGTGCCAGCAGCGCGGGGTTACAAGAGACCCAGTACTTC
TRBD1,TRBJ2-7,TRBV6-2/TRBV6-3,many,CASSSGRGLYEQYF,TGTGCCAGCAGTTCCGGCAGGGGGCTGTACGAGCAGTACTTC
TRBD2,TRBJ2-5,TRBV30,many,CAWSLRGSGVQETQYF,TGTGCCTGGAGCCTCAGGGGTAGCGGGGTCCAAGAGACCCAGTACTTC
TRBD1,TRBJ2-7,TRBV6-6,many,CASKGQPYEQYF,TGTGCCAGCAAGGGACAGCCCTACGAGCAGTACTTC
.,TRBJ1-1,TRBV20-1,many,CSATPVGQGTEAFF,TGCAGTGCCACGCCTGTCGGGCAGGGAACTGAAGCTTTCTTT
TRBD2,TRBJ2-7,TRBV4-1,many,CASSPGTSGATYEQYF,TGCGCCAGCAGCCCGGGTACTAGCGGGGCGACCTACGAGCAGTACTTC
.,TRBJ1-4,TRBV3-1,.,CASSQVRGTNEKLFF,TGTGCCAGCAGCCAAGTCCGGGGTACTAATGAAAAACTGTTTTTT
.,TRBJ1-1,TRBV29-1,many,CSVRYGTEAFF,TGCAGCGTCCGCTACGGTACTGAAGCTTTCTTT
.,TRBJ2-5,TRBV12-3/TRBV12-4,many,CASSLRTMGKETQYF,TGTGCCAGCAGTTTGAGGACCATGGGCAAAGAGACCCAGTACTTC
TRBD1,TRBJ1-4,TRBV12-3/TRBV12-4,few,CASSGQANEKLFF,TGTGCCAGCAGTGGACAGGCAAATGAAAAACTGTTTTTT
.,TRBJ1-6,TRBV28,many,CASTEPAPNSPLHF,TGTGCCAGCACGGAGCCCGCCCCGAATTCACCCCTCCACTTT
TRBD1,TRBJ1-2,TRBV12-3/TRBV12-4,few,CASGQGYGYTF,TGTGCCAGTGGACAGGGCTATGGCTACACCTTC
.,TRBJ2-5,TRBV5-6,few,CASSFSAGEETQYF,TGTGCCAGCAGCTTTTCCGCGGGCGAAGAGACCCAGTACTTC
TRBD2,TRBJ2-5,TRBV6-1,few,CASSLSQREGRETQYF,TGTGCCAGCAGTCTTTCCCAGCGGGAGGGCCGAGAGACCCAGTACTTC